The 21 T cell receptor beta chains given below trace back to one sample, sequenced in a study of blood T cell repertoires in COVID-19. This table comes from immunoSEQ multiplex PCR, and its TCRdb copy is limited to in-frame clones, with some not included. The sample comprises some 250,000 clones, approximately 80% of which are singletons, and 4.2% rests with the top ten. The sequencing input was peripheral blood. These receptors were collected from a man in his 60s with acute or convalescent COVID-19.

The V gene is TRBV3-1 (or the pseudogene TRBV3-2), the J gene TRBJ1-1; the D is unclear. CDR1 LGHDT and CDR2 YNNKEL come from the germline V gene (reference sequence). CDR3 size: 14 residues. Deletions cut 1 base from V and 0 bases from J, with 6 bases between. CDR3 protein: CASSQGLMNTEAFF. The CDR3 DNA reads as TGTGCCAGCAGCCAAGGGCTTATGAACACTGAAGCTTTCTTT.

The chain carries TRBV15 and TRBJ2-1; D might be TRBD2 (6 bases). CDR1 is LNHNV, CDR2 YYDKDF, per germline (reference sequence). The ends were cut back, 0 bases at V and 4 bases at J, with 22 bases in the middle. This CDR3 has 19 amino acids. CDR3 residues: CATSRDRLLAGFAYNEQFF. The CDR3 DNA reads TGTGCCACCAGCAGAGATCGGTTACTAGCAGGTTTTGCGTACAATGAGCAGTTCTTC.

This chain joins TRBV5-1 and TRBJ1-4; D remains unclear. The CDR3 length is 14 residues. Germline V gene sequence: CDR1 SGHRS, CDR2 YFSETQ. The V gene lost 4 bases and the J gene lost 2 bases, with 9 bases spanning the gap. CDR3 amino acids: CASSTPGTNEKLFF. In DNA form, the CDR3 reads TGCGCCAGCAGCACCCCCGGGACTAATGAAAAACTGTTTTTT.

J is TRBJ2-2 and V is TRBV19; D uncertain. The V gene's germline CDR1 is LNHDA and CDR2 SQIVND (reference sequence). The CDR3 contains 14 residues. V lost 4 bases, J lost 3 bases, and 9 bases lay in between. CDR3 region: CASSTWADTGELFF. CDR3 bases: TGTGCCAGTAGTACCTGGGCCGACACCGGGGAGCTGTTTTTT. The complete variable domain, with remaining parts taken from reference TRBV19 and TRBJ2-2, reads DGGITQSPKYLFRKEGQNVTLSCEQNLNHDAMYWYRQDPGQGLRLIYYSQIVNDFQKGDIAEGYSVSREKKESFPLTVTSAQKNPTAFYLCASSTWADTGELFFGEGSRLTVL.

This chain uses TRBV27 with TRBJ2-6; 9 bases agree with TRBD1. The J segment lost 0 bases and the V segment lost 5 bases, leaving 5 bases of the junction unmatched. Germline V gene sequence: CDR1 MNHEY, CDR2 SMNVEV (reference sequence). This CDR3 has 17 amino acids. CDR3: CASSVGDRDSGANVLTF. For the CDR3, the DNA is TGTGCCAGCAGTGTCGGGGACAGGGACTCTGGGGCCAACGTCCTGACTTTC.

The rearrangement links TRBV5-1 to TRBJ1-1; a weak D match, TRBD1 (5 bases). The CDR3 length is 14 residues. V shed 2 bases and J shed 6 bases, with 14 bases lying between them. Germline V gene data show CDR1 as SGHRS and CDR2 as YFSETQ. The CDR3 coding sequence is TGCGCCAGCAGCTTACAAGTAGGGGTGCCTGAAGCTTTCTTT. Translation: CASSLQVGVPEAFF.

This clone was detected only once. The gene calls are TRBV6-5 and TRBJ1-3; D is ambiguous. The V gene's germline CDR1 is MNHEY and CDR2 SVGAGI. V shed 1 base and J shed 0 bases, with 7 bases lying between them. The CDR3 extends over 15 amino acids. The CDR3 loop reads CASSYLGGSGNTIYF. The DNA for the CDR3 is TGTGCCAGCAGTTACTTAGGAGGCTCTGGAAACACCATATATTTT.

This chain connects TRBV6-1 to TRBJ1-6; tentatively, D is TRBD1 (6 bases). The germline gives CDR1 MNHNS, CDR2 SASEGT. V lost 6 bases to trimming and J lost 14 bases, with 29 bases between them. This CDR3 region has 17 residues. The CDR3 spells CASSESGRGGTLGALHF. DNA of the CDR3: TGTGCCAGCAGCGAATCGGGCAGGGGAGGGACCTTAGGGGCCCTCCACTTT.

The chain joins TRBV27 to TRBJ1-3; TRBD1 is a possible D gene (5 bases). The CDR3 runs to 13 residues. Germline loops: CDR1 MNHEY, CDR2 SMNVEV (reference sequence). V was pared by 5 bases and J by 4 bases, with 9 bases between. The CDR3 sequence: CASSPRQGNTIYF. The CDR3 DNA follows: TGTGCCAGCAGTCCACGACAGGGAAACACCATATATTTT.

The chain links TRBV9 to TRBJ1-1; TRBD1 matches at 7 bases. V trimming: 4 bases; J trimming: 0 bases; junction bases outside the gene matches: 6. CDR3 length: 15 amino acids. Germline-derived CDR1 and CDR2 are SGDLS and YYNGEE. Here the CDR3 DNA reads TGTGCCAGCAGCCCCCTAGGGGGCGTGAACACTGAAGCTTTCTTT. This codes for CASSPLGGVNTEAFF. Filled out from reference TRBV9 and TRBJ1-1, the complete variable domain reads DSGVTQTPKHLITATGQRVTLRCSPRSGDLSVYWYQQSLDQGLQFLIQYYNGEERAKGNILERFSAQQFPDLHSELNLSSLELGDSALYFCASSPLGGVNTEAFFGQGTRLTVV.

V and J are TRBV28 and TRBJ1-4, with a tentative D call TRBD1 (6 bases). This CDR3 region has 16 residues. V was pared by 5 bases and J by 3 bases, with 16 bases between. Per germline, CDR1 MDHEN and CDR2 SYDVKM. The CDR3 here is CASSAYRGAANEKLFF. In DNA, the CDR3 is TGTGCCAGCAGTGCGTATCGGGGGGCAGCTAATGAAAAACTGTTTTTT. The variable domain in full, completed from reference TRBV28 and TRBJ1-4, reads DVKVTQSSRYLVKRTGEKVFLECVQDMDHENMFWYRQDPGLGLRLIYFSYDVKMKEKGDIPEGYSVSREKKERFSLILESASTNQTSMYLCASSAYRGAANEKLFFGSGTQLSVL.

The chain recombines TRBV5-1 with TRBJ2-5; perhaps TRBD1 as D (5 bases). Deletions cut 0 bases from V and 4 bases from J, with 10 bases between. CDR1 SGHRS and CDR2 YFSETQ come from the germline V gene. CDR3 length: 14 residues. CDR3 residues: CASSLAGQGETQYF. The CDR3 DNA is TGCGCCAGCAGCTTGGCCGGGCAGGGAGAGACCCAGTACTTC.

This chain uses TRBV6-1 with TRBJ2-7, with D hard to call. Germline loops: CDR1 MNHNS, CDR2 SASEGT. CDR3 length equals 13 residues. Trimming removed 0 bases at V and 7 bases at J, with 10 bases between. The CDR3 nucleotides read TGTGCCAGCAGTGAAGCGCCGGTGTCGGAGCAGTACTTC. Its protein is CASSEAPVSEQYF.

The V and J genes are TRBV29-1 and TRBJ2-7; 8 bases fit TRBD1. The CDR3 runs 15 residues. The V and J ends lost 6 bases and 0 bases, in that order; junction bases with no gene match: 10. Germline CDR1 and CDR2: SQVTM and ANQGSEA. CDR3 protein: CSVRTGTRGSYEQYF. CDR3 in DNA: TGCAGCGTCAGGACAGGGACACGGGGCTCCTACGAGCAGTACTTC.

V usage is TRBV3-1 (or the pseudogene TRBV3-2) and J usage is TRBJ2-3; weak D call: TRBD2 (6 bases). Trimming shortened V by 0 bases and J by 6 bases, and 13 bases separated the two germline ends. The CDR3 loop spans 15 amino acids. The germline CDR1 and CDR2 sequences are LGHDT and YNNKEL (reference sequence). This CDR3 is CASSQDSGLRDTQYF. The CDR3 nucleotides are TGTGCCAGCAGCCAAGATTCGGGACTCCGGGATACGCAGTATTTT.

This clone was counted only a few times. This chain uses TRBV28 with TRBJ1-3, with 9 bases fitting TRBD1. The germline V gene encodes CDR1 MDHEN and CDR2 SYDVKM. The CDR3 is 14 amino acids. After removal of 3 bases from V and 4 bases from J, the junction contained 1 base not matched to a gene. CDR3 sequence reads: CASSLDRGGNTIYF. The CDR3 coding sequence is TGTGCCAGCAGTTTGGACAGGGGAGGAAACACCATATATTTT.

This chain uses TRBV25-1 with TRBJ1-2, with no clear D. Trimming cost V 4 bases and J 6 bases, with 18 bases left between them. The germline V gene encodes CDR1 MGHDK and CDR2 SYGVNS. This CDR3 spans 15 amino acids. Here the CDR3 DNA reads TGTGCCAGCAGTGGAGGGCTGGAGGTGTTCAATGGCTACACCTTC. Encoded protein: CASSGGLEVFNGYTF.

This sequence joins TRBV28 and TRBJ1-5; 9 bases are shared with TRBD1. The CDR3 spans 15 residues. Losses at the gene ends were 2 bases for V and 6 bases for J; bases not matched to a gene: 5. The germline V gene encodes CDR1 MDHEN and CDR2 SYDVKM. In DNA, the CDR3 is TGTGCCAGCAGTTTAGGGGACAGGGACCGTCAGCCCCAGCATTTT. It translates to CASSLGDRDRQPQHF.

The chain uses TRBV2 and TRBJ2-5; 11 positions agree with TRBD2. CDR1 and CDR2 from the germline V gene are SNHLY and FYNNEI. V lost 0 bases, J lost 3 bases, and 9 bases stayed unmatched. This CDR3 has 18 amino acids. CDR3 loop: CASSEARGSGRAKETQYF. The DNA for the CDR3 is TGTGCCAGCAGTGAAGCGCGCGGTAGCGGGAGGGCCAAAGAGACCCAGTACTTC.

The chain joins TRBV5-1 to TRBJ2-3; the match to TRBD2 covers 7 bases. The V gene's germline CDR1 is SGHRS and CDR2 YFSETQ. J was trimmed by 2 bases and V by 4 bases; bases with no gene match: 7. The CDR3 is 15 residues long. CDR3 in amino acids: CASSPLQRDTDTQYF. The CDR3 nucleotides read TGCGCCAGCAGCCCCCTGCAGCGGGACACAGATACGCAGTATTTT.

Turning to this clone: Within the sample, other DNA sequences also encode this same CDR3. V is TRBV5-1 and J is TRBJ2-3; TRBD2 is a possible D gene (6 bases). V shed 0 bases and J shed 0 bases, with 8 bases lying between them. Germline V gives CDR1 SGHRS, CDR2 YFSETQ. The CDR3 sequence is 15 residues long. CDR3 amino acids: CASSLVAGSTDTQYF. The DNA for the CDR3 is TGCGCCAGCAGCTTGGTTGCGGGGAGCACAGATACGCAGTATTTT.